One and the same sample provided the 31 T cell receptor beta chains below, sequenced in a study of cytomegalovirus exposure and HLA in healthy donors (TCRdb year 2017). The library was produced with the immunoSEQ multiplex PCR assay. For the multiplex PCR, a mixture combining 60 forward primers for TCR Vbeta segments and 13 reverse primers for TCR Jbeta segments was used. As stored in TCRdb, this immuneACCESS dataset retains in-frame rearrangements with V and J assigned. A fraction of the clones does not appear; measured against another copy, unresolved V genes explain less than half of the discrepancy, and the remainder lacks a known reason. The sample contains 160,000 or so clones, around 83% of them found a single time. Nearly 8.5% of the sample lies in the top ten. The source material was PBMCs. The receptors originated from a male donor in good health and CMV-seropositive.

This rearrangement joins TRBV2 to TRBJ1-1; the D gene is possibly TRBD1 (5 bases). V was pared by 7 bases and J by 3 bases, with 12 bases between. Germline CDR1 and CDR2: SNHLY and FYNNEI. The CDR3 spans 13 residues. CDR3 DNA: TGTGCCAGCATTGACGGGGGATACACTGAAGCTTTCTTT. The encoded protein is CASIDGGYTEAFF.

The chain couples TRBV27 to TRBJ2-1; D remains ambiguous. The CDR3 is made up of 11 amino acids. CDR1 is MNHEY, CDR2 SMNVEV, per germline (reference sequence). With 7 bases removed from V and 3 bases from J, the gap between germline ends came to 4 bases. CDR3 in DNA: TGTGCCAGCATTAGCTACAATGAGCAGTTCTTC. Its translation is CASISYNEQFF.

This chain connects TRBV27 to TRBJ2-3; D is unresolved. The germline CDR1 and CDR2 sequences are MNHEY and SMNVEV (reference sequence). Trimming left V 3 bases short and J 2 bases short, with 15 bases between. This CDR3 has 16 amino acids. CDR3 DNA sequence: TGTGCCAGCAGTTTCGCCCCAGTCCTTGCCACAGATACGCAGTATTTT. Translated, it gives CASSFAPVLATDTQYF.

J is TRBJ1-5 and V is TRBV2, with TRBD1 identical over 8 bases. J lost 1 base, V lost 5 bases, and 10 bases had no gene match. Germline V gene lookup returns CDR1 SNHLY and CDR2 FYNNEI. There are 17 residues in the CDR3. The CDR3: CASSFDRGIPSNQPQHF. In nucleotides, the CDR3 is TGTGCCAGCAGTTTCGACAGGGGTATTCCGAGCAATCAGCCCCAGCATTTT. The full variable domain, completed using reference TRBV2 and TRBJ1-5, is EPEVTQTPSHQVTQMGQEVILRCVPISNHLYFYWYRQILGQKVEFLVSFYNNEISEKSEIFDDQFSVERPDGSNFTLKIRSTKLEDSAMYFCASSFDRGIPSNQPQHFGDGTRLSIL.

As concerns this clone: At one end, the junction sequence differs from germline, possibly due to a read error. This chain connects TRBV7-9 to TRBJ1-5; possible D gene TRBD1, 5 bases. CDR1 and CDR2 (germline): SEHNR, FQNEAQ (reference sequence). There are 16 residues in the CDR3. CDR3 residues: CSSSLGHGGGNQPQHF. The CDR3 DNA is TGTTCCAGCAGCTTAGGACACGGGGGAGGGAATCAGCCCCAGCATTTT.

The V gene is TRBV7-8, the J gene TRBJ2-2, with 15 bases matching TRBD2. Trimming cost V 5 bases and J 4 bases; bases outside gene matches: 5. Germline assignment: CDR1 SGHVS and CDR2 FQNEAQ. The CDR3 consists of 17 residues. The CDR3 region has the DNA TGTGCCAGCAGCAGGACTAGCGGGAGGGCCGGCACCGGGGAGCTGTTTTTT. Its protein is CASSRTSGRAGTGELFF. Using reference TRBV7-8 and TRBJ2-2 for the parts outside the CDR3, the full variable domain is GAGVSQSPRYKVAKRGQDVALRCDPISGHVSLFWYQQALGQGPEFLTYFQNEAQLDKSGLPSDRFFAERPEGSVSTLKIQRTQQEDSAVYLCASSRTSGRAGTGELFFGEGSRLTVL.

The chain employs TRBV7-9 and TRBJ2-1; TRBD1 agrees at 8 bases. From germline, CDR1 is SEHNR and CDR2 FQNEAQ (reference sequence). J was trimmed by 4 bases and V by 5 bases; bases with no gene match: 7. The CDR3 covers 15 residues. CDR3 coding DNA: TGTGCCAGCAGCATCCGGGACAGGAAGTACAATGAGCAGTTCTTC. It translates to CASSIRDRKYNEQFF.

The V call is TRBV7-2, the J call TRBJ2-1; 15 bases are shared with TRBD2. This CDR3 region has 15 residues. V lost 6 bases to trimming and J lost 12 bases; unmatched junction nucleotides: 9. Germline V gene data show CDR1 as SGHTA and CDR2 as FQGNSA. The CDR3 loop reads CASRAGTSGGTGQFF. CDR3 DNA: TGTGCCAGCAGGGCCGGGACTAGCGGGGGGACTGGGCAGTTCTTC. Supplemented by reference TRBV7-2 and TRBJ2-1, the full variable domain reads GAGVSQSPSNKVTEKGKDVELRCDPISGHTALYWYRQSLGQGLEFLIYFQGNSAPDKSGLPSDRFSAERTGGSVSTLTIQRTQQEDSAVYLCASRAGTSGGTGQFFGPGTRLTVL.

The chain combines TRBV6-6 with TRBJ2-5; the D gene is possibly TRBD2 (5 bases). Near its end, the DNA agrees better with TRBJ2-7, so the J call may be wrong. CDR3 length: 13 residues. Germline V gives CDR1 MNHNY, CDR2 SVGAGI (reference sequence). The CDR3 loop reads CASSSSGSYEQYF. For the CDR3, the DNA is TGTGCCAGCAGTTCCAGCGGATCCTACGAGCAGTACTTC.

This chain links TRBV30 with TRBJ1-3; 7 nucleotides align to TRBD1. This CDR3 spans 14 amino acids. The V segment lost 1 base and the J segment 8 bases; nucleotides outside the gene matches: 8. CDR1 and CDR2 (germline): GTSNPN, SVGIG (reference sequence). CDR3 coding DNA: TGTGCCTGGAGTGATAAGAGCAGGGGGGACACCATATATTTT. Protein: CAWSDKSRGDTIYF.

As to this clone: At one boundary the junction diverges from the germline segment, which might be a read error. The chain recombines TRBV7-9 with TRBJ2-2; D remains ambiguous. The V gene's germline CDR1 is SEHNR and CDR2 FQNEAQ (reference sequence). The CDR3 is 13 residues long. The CDR3 DNA follows: TGTGCCAGCAGCTTAGAAGCCCTAACCGAGCGGTTTTTT. This encodes CASSLEALTERFF.

This clone was seen only once. The chain recombines TRBV27 with TRBJ1-6, with 10 bases lining up with TRBD1. The germline V gene has CDR1 MNHEY and CDR2 SMNVEV (reference sequence). V trimming: 4 bases; J trimming: 4 bases; junction bases outside the gene matches: 7. CDR3 size: 17 residues. In nucleotides, the CDR3 is TGTGCCAGCAGTTGGGGGACAGGGGCGAATTATAATTCACCCCTCCACTTT. Translation gives CASSWGTGANYNSPLHF.

V usage is TRBV6-4 and J usage is TRBJ2-1; the match to TRBD1 covers 9 bases. The CDR3 is 15 amino acids. Germline CDR1 and CDR2: MRHNA and SNTAGT. Unmatched junction bases numbered 5, after V lost 1 base and J lost 7 bases. DNA of the CDR3: TGTGCCAGCAGTGACTGGGACAGGGATCGTAATGAGCAGTTCTTC. It specifies CASSDWDRDRNEQFF.

The rearrangement uses TRBV7-9 and TRBJ2-7; no firm D call. CDR1 is SEHNR, CDR2 FQNEAQ, per germline (reference sequence). The CDR3 has 12 residues. With 3 bases removed from V and 3 bases from J, the gap between germline ends came to 6 bases. CDR3 coding DNA: TGTGCCAGCAGCTTCTCAGGCTACGAGCAGTACTTC. Protein product: CASSFSGYEQYF.

This chain links TRBV13 with TRBJ2-4, with 8 positions matching TRBD1. V lost 2 bases to trimming and J lost 0 bases; unmatched junction nucleotides: 0. This CDR3 has 15 residues. Germline V gives CDR1 PRHDT, CDR2 FYEKMQ (reference sequence). CDR3 sequence reads: CASSLQGAAKNIQYF. DNA for the CDR3: TGTGCCAGCAGCTTACAGGGGGCAGCCAAAAACATTCAGTACTTC.

V gene TRBV10-1 combines with J gene TRBJ2-3, with TRBD1 matching over 7 bases. This CDR3 has 14 residues. Germline assignment: CDR1 WNHNN and CDR2 SYGVQD (reference sequence). The trim removed 6 bases at V and 2 bases at J, leaving 5 bases unmatched. The CDR3 nucleotides read TGCGCCAGCAGAAGGGACAGACTCACAGATACGCAGTATTTT. The encoded protein is CASRRDRLTDTQYF.

In DNA form, the CDR3 reads TGTGCCTGGACTAGTGGACGGGGGGGCCAAGGCAATGAGCAGTTCTTC. Its translation is CAWTSGRGGQGNEQFF. The chain links TRBV30 to TRBJ2-1; TRBD2 matches at 8 bases. CDR1 and CDR2 from the germline V gene are GTSNPN and SVGIG (reference sequence). Germline trimming cut 4 bases from V and 6 bases from J; bases unmatched to any gene: 14. The length of the CDR3 is 16 residues.

This rearrangement joins TRBV19 to TRBJ1-3; 7 positions agree with TRBD1. J was trimmed by 0 bases and V by 7 bases; bases with no gene match: 6. Germline lookup yields CDR1 LNHDA and CDR2 SQIVND (reference sequence). This CDR3 comprises 15 residues. The CDR3 loop reads CASTRQGNSGNTIYF. The CDR3 DNA follows: TGTGCCAGTACCAGACAGGGCAACTCTGGAAACACCATATATTTT.

This clone turned up a few times. The chain links TRBV25-1 to TRBJ2-7; D is perhaps TRBD1 (5 bases). V dropped 9 bases and J dropped 3 bases, with 18 bases sitting between them. Per germline, CDR1 MGHDK and CDR2 SYGVNS. The CDR3 has 14 residues. CDR3 nucleotide sequence: TGTGCCAGTGCTAACTTGGACAAAGGCTACGAGCAGTACTTC. It encodes CASANLDKGYEQYF.

The rearrangement links TRBV28 to TRBJ1-2, with TRBD1 matching 8 bases. The V gene end was trimmed by 3 bases and the J gene end by 4 bases; junction bases not matched to a gene: 4. The germline V gene has CDR1 MDHEN and CDR2 SYDVKM. This CDR3 contains 14 residues. CDR3 region: CASSFGQGRYGYTF. The CDR3 nucleotides are TGTGCCAGCAGTTTCGGACAGGGCCGCTATGGCTACACCTTC.

CDR3 protein: CASSTNGGALETQYF. CDR3 nucleotide sequence: TGCGCCAGCAGCACCAACGGGGGGGCCTTGGAGACCCAGTACTTC. The chain uses TRBV5-1 and TRBJ2-5; 8 bases line up with TRBD2. The CDR3 loop spans 15 amino acids. J lost 5 bases, V lost 4 bases, and 10 bases had no gene match. Germline CDR1 is SGHRS and CDR2 is YFSETQ.

This chain connects TRBV19 to TRBJ2-3; D gene uncertain. The V gene's germline CDR1 is LNHDA and CDR2 SQIVND (reference sequence). Trimming took off 4 bases at V and 4 bases at J, with 12 bases between the two ends. This CDR3 comprises 14 residues. The CDR3 nucleotides read TGTGCCAGTAGTACTAACCGGTCCCCAGATACGCAGTATTTT. Protein sequence: CASSTNRSPDTQYF.

This clone occurred a few times. CDR3 region: CASSPGLSDYGYTF. As DNA, the CDR3 is TGTGCCAGCAGCCCGGGACTCTCGGACTATGGCTACACCTTC. The chain has TRBV7-6 and TRBJ1-2, with D perhaps TRBD1 (5 bases). CDR3 length: 14 amino acids. Looked up from germline, CDR1 is SGHVS and CDR2 is FNYEAQ. V was cut by 5 bases and J by 3 bases, with 13 bases left in between.

This chain uses TRBV30 with TRBJ2-3; D perhaps matches TRBD1 (6 bases). The CDR3 is 13 amino acids. V gave up 1 base and J gave up 3 bases, with 8 bases separating them. Germline V gives CDR1 GTSNPN, CDR2 SVGIG (reference sequence). CDR3 loop: CAWSAGQTDTQYF. The CDR3 DNA reads as TGTGCCTGGAGTGCCGGACAGACAGATACGCAGTATTTT.

V gene TRBV30 combines with J gene TRBJ1-2, with D maybe TRBD1 (5 bases). Between the trimmed V and J ends, which lost 4 bases and 1 base, there was a span of 10 bases. The CDR3 sequence is 13 residues long. Germline CDR1 reads GTSNPN; CDR2 reads SVGIG (reference sequence). CDR3 DNA sequence: TGTGCCTGGAATCTCGGGGGTAACTATGGCTACACCTTC. Its translation: CAWNLGGNYGYTF.

This chain links TRBV19 with TRBJ2-7; 8 nucleotides match TRBD1. Germline-derived CDR1 and CDR2 are LNHDA and SQIVND (reference sequence). This CDR3 is built from 14 residues. The V and J ends lost 6 bases and 0 bases, in that order; junction bases with no gene match: 4. This chain's CDR3 is CASRNRGTSYEQYF. The CDR3 DNA sequence: TGTGCCAGTAGAAACAGGGGGACCTCCTACGAGCAGTACTTC.

This chain connects TRBV7-9 to TRBJ2-2, with TRBD2 identical over 8 bases. The germline gives CDR1 SEHNR, CDR2 FQNEAQ (reference sequence). V gave up 5 bases and J gave up 4 bases; unmatched junction bases: 9. The CDR3 length is 16 residues. CDR3 region: CASSQSGLGVTGELFF. Here the CDR3 DNA reads TGTGCCAGCAGCCAGTCGGGACTAGGAGTCACCGGGGAGCTGTTTTTT.

The chain uses TRBV13 and TRBJ1-2; D is unclear. The germline V and J ends were trimmed by 4 bases and 6 bases, with 15 bases remaining between them. The CDR3 contains 14 residues. Germline V lookup: CDR1 PRHDT, CDR2 FYEKMQ (reference sequence). The CDR3 sequence is CASSSRGEGHGYTF. The CDR3 region has the DNA TGTGCCAGCAGCTCGAGAGGCGAAGGTCATGGCTACACCTTC.

The V and J genes are TRBV14 and TRBJ1-2, with 7 bases lining up with TRBD1. Per the germline V gene, CDR1 is SGHDN and CDR2 is FVKESK. The CDR3 has 14 residues. Germline trimming cut 3 bases from V and 5 bases from J; bases unmatched to any gene: 6. CDR3 coding DNA: TGTGCCAGCAGCCAGGCGACAGGGATATATGGCTACACCTTC. Amino acid sequence: CASSQATGIYGYTF.

V usage is TRBV25-1 and J usage is TRBJ1-4; 12 bases are a match to TRBD1. CDR1 is MGHDK and CDR2 is SYGVNS in the germline V gene. CDR3 length equals 18 residues. V shed 5 bases and J 8 bases; nucleotides not matched to a gene: 15. CDR3 sequence reads: CASSPGGTGGRSWEKLFF. In DNA form, the CDR3 reads TGTGCCAGCAGTCCGGGCGGGACAGGGGGCCGCAGTTGGGAAAAACTGTTTTTT. Drawing the rest from reference TRBV25-1 and TRBJ1-4, the complete variable domain is EADIYQTPRYLVIGTGKKITLECSQTMGHDKMYWYQQDPGMELHLIHYSYGVNSTEKGDLSSESTVSRIRTEHFPLTLESARPSHTSQYLCASSPGGTGGRSWEKLFFGSGTQLSVL.

This chain links TRBV18 with TRBJ2-7, with unresolved D. Per germline, CDR1 KGHSH and CDR2 LQKENI. The CDR3 loop spans 11 amino acids. With 5 bases removed from V and 1 base from J, the gap between germline ends came to 3 bases. As DNA, the CDR3 is TGTGCCAGCTCATCGTCCTACGAGCAGTACTTC. Translated: CASSSSYEQYF.